This T cell receptor beta chain was observed in a study of blood T cells in healthy people across ages. About this clonotype itself: The antigen is unknown.

The study drew donors from healthy Caucasian individuals in Russia aged about 6 to 95. The draw of peripheral blood yielded 8.5 to 10 milliliters from each donor. Per individual sample, total RNA of at least 6 micrograms was extracted. Alongside a J-beta primer mix, a sample-barcoded 5' primer served in a second PCR lasting 7 to 11 cycles. TCRdb called the 5' RACE reads again in MiXCR, with one record for every CDR3 protein. The table shows under 850,000 distinct CDR3 sequences, with roughly 40% occurring only once. Study-wide results and caveats: Underestimates were what the diversity estimates from one million T cells were considered to be.

The V end lost 1 base, the J end lost 5 bases, and 12 bases lay between the germline ends. This CDR3 is 14 amino acids long. CDR1 is SGDLS and CDR2 is YYNGEE in the germline V gene. The material sequenced was blood. The clonotype originates from a man in his late teens or twenties in good health. The chain combines TRBV9 with TRBJ2-5; D not certain. Here the CDR3 reads CASSVSPTGETQYF. In DNA, the CDR3 is TGTGCCAGCAGCGTAAGCCCTACTGGGGAGACCCAGTACTTC.